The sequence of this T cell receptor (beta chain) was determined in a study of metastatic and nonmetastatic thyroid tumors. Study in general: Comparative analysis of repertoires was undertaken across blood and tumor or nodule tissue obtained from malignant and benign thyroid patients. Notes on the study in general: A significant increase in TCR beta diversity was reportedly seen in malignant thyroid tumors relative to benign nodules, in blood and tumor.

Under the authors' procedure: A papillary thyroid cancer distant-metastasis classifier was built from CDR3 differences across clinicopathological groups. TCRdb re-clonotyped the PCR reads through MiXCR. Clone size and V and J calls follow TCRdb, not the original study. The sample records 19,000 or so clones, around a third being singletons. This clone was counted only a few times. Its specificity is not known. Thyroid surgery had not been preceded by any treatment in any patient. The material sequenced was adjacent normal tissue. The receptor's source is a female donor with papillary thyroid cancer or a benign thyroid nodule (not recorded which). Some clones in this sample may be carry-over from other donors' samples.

CDR3 sequence: CASSDGQGDADTQYF. CDR3 in DNA: TGTGCCAGCAGTGACGGACAGGGTGATGCAGATACGCAGTATTTT. This rearrangement joins TRBV6-1 to TRBJ2-3; 8 bases match TRBD1. Trimming took 3 bases from V and 4 from J; bases not matched to a gene: 6. CDR3 length: 15 amino acids. Looked up from germline, CDR1 is MNHNS and CDR2 is SASEGT.